The entry below gives a single T cell receptor beta chain sequence along with its context. The entry originates in a study of CD4 and CD8 cells across lung adenocarcinoma regions. MiXCR, run by TCRdb on the PCR reads, gives a single entry per CDR3 protein. Among 7,500 to 10,000 distinct CDR3 sequences, 46% were seen once, and the ten largest hold 18%. Samples came from patients with localized non-small cell lung adenocarcinoma. V shed 0 bases and J shed 2 bases, with 13 bases lying between them. The CDR3 consists of 16 residues. The germline V gene has CDR1 SGHTA and CDR2 FQGNSA. Sequencing was carried out using CD4+ T cells from the margin of a lung tumor. This chain links TRBV7-2 with TRBJ2-5; TRBD1 is a possible D gene (5 bases). This sequence was found in a female donor with lung adenocarcinoma. The CD4 and CD8 labels of this study may be unreliable. CDR3 sequence: CASSLAGPDIQETQYF. CDR3 DNA: TGTGCCAGCAGCTTAGCAGGGCCGGACATACAAGAGACCCAGTACTTC.